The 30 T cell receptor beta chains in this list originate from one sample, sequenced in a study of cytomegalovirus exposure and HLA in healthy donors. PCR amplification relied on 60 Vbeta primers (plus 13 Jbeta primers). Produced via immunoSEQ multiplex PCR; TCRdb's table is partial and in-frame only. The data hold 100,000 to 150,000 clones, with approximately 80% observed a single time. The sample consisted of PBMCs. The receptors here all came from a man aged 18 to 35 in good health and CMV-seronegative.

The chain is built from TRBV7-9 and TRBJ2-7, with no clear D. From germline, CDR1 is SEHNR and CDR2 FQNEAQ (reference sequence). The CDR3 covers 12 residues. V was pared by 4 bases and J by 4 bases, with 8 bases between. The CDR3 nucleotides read TGTGCCAGCAGCTCGGGTCTATACGAGCAGTACTTC. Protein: CASSSGLYEQYF.

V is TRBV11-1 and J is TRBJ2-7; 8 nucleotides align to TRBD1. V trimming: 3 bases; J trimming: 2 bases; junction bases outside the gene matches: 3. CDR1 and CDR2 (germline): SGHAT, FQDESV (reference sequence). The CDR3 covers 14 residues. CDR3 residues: CASSFGQGPYEQYF. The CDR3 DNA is TGTGCCAGCAGCTTCGGACAGGGACCCTACGAGCAGTACTTC. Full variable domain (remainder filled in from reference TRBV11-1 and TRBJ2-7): EAEVAQSPRYKITEKSQAVAFWCDPISGHATLYWYRQILGQGPELLVQFQDESVVDDSQLPKDRFSAERLKGVDSTLKIQPAELGDSAMYLCASSFGQGPYEQYFGPGTRLTVT.

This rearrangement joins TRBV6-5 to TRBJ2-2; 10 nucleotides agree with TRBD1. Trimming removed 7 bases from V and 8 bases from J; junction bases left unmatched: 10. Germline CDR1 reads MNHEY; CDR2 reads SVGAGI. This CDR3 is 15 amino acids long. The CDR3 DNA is TGTGCCAGCAAGAGACAGGGGGCGAACCCAGGGGAGCTGTTTTTT. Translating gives CASKRQGANPGELFF.

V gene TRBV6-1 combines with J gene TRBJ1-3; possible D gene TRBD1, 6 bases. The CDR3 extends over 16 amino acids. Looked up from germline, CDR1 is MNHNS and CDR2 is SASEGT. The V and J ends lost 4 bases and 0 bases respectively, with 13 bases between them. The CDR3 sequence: CASSGLPQGSGNTIYF. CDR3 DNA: TGTGCCAGCAGTGGACTACCACAGGGCTCTGGAAACACCATATATTTT.

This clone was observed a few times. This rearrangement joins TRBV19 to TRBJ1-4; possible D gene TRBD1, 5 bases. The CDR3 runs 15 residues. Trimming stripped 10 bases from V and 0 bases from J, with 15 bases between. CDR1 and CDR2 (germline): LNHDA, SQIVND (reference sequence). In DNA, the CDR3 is TGTGCCACCACGGGCAGGGTGGCAACTAATGAAAAACTGTTTTTT. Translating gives CATTGRVATNEKLFF.

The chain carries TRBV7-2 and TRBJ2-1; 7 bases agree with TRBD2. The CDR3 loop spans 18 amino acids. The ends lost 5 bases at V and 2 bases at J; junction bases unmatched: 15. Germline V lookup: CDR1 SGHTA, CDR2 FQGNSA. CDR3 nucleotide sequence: TGTGCCAGCAGCGTAGACCCGAGAGCGGGGAGGCCCTACAATGAGCAGTTCTTC. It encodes CASSVDPRAGRPYNEQFF.

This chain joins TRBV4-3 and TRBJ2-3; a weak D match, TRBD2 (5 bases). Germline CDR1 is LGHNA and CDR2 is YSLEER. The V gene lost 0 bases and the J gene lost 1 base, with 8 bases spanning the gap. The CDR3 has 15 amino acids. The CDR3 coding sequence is TGCGCCAGCAGCCAAGAGAGGGTGGGCACAGATACGCAGTATTTT. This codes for CASSQERVGTDTQYF.

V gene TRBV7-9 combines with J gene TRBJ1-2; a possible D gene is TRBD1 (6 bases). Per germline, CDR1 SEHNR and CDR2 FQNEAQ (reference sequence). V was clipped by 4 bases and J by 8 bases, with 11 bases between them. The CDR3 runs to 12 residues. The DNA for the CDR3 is TGTGCCAGCAGCTCACAGGGCCAAGGCTACACCTTC. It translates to CASSSQGQGYTF.

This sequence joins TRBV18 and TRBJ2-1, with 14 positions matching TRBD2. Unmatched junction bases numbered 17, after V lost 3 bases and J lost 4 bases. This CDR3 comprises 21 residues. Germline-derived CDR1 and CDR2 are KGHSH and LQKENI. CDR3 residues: CASSPLGWTSGGPRPYNEQFF. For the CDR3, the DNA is TGTGCCAGCTCACCCCTCGGATGGACTAGCGGGGGGCCTCGACCTTACAATGAGCAGTTCTTC.

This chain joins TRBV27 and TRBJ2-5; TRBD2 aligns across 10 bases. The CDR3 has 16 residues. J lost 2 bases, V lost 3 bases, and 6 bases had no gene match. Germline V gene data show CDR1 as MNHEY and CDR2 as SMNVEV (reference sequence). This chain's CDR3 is CASSFRTSGGQETQYF. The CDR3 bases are TGTGCCAGCAGTTTCAGGACTAGCGGAGGTCAAGAGACCCAGTACTTC.

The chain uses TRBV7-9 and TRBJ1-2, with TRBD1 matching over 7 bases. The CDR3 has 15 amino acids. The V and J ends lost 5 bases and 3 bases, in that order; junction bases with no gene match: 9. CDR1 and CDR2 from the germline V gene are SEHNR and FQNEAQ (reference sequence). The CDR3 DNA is TGTGCCAGCAGCCTATACAGGGGCTTGGACTATGGCTACACCTTC. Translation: CASSLYRGLDYGYTF.

This CDR3 is CASSGRGTGLGDTQYF. The CDR3 nucleotides are TGTGCCAGCAGCGGTAGGGGGACGGGTTTGGGGGATACGCAGTATTTT. The chain has TRBV7-8 and TRBJ2-3, with a weak D call TRBD1 (6 bases). Looked up from germline, CDR1 is SGHVS and CDR2 is FQNEAQ. V lost 5 bases, J lost 6 bases, and 21 bases lay in between. The CDR3 sequence is 16 residues long.

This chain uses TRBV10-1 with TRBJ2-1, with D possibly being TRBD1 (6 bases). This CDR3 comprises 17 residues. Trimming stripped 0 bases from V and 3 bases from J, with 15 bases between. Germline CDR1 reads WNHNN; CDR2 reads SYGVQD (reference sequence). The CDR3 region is CASSESYPQGNYNEQFF. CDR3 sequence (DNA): TGCGCCAGCAGTGAGTCCTACCCACAGGGAAACTACAATGAGCAGTTCTTC.

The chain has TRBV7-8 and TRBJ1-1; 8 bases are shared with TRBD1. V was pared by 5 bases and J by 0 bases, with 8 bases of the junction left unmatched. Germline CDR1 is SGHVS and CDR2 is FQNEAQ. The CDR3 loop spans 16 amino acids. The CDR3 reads CASSPRTGLMNTEAFF. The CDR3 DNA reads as TGTGCCAGCAGCCCGAGGACAGGGCTCATGAACACTGAAGCTTTCTTT.

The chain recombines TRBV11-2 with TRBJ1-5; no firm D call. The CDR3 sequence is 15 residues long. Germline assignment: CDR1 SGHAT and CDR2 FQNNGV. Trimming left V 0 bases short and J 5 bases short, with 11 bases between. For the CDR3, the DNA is TGTGCCAGCAGCTTAGAACCCGGGGAAGATCAGCCCCAGCATTTT. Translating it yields CASSLEPGEDQPQHF.

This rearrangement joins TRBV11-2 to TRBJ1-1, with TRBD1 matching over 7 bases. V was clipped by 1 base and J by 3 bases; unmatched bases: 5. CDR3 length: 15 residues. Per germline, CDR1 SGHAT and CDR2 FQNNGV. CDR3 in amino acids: CASSLATGRDTEAFF. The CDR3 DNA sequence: TGTGCCAGCAGCTTAGCGACAGGGCGCGACACTGAAGCTTTCTTT.

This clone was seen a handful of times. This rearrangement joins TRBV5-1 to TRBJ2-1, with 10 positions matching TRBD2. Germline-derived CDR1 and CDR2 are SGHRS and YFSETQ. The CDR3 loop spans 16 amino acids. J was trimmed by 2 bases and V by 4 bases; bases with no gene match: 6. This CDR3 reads CASSAPSGGPYNEQFF. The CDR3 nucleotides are TGCGCCAGCAGCGCACCTAGCGGGGGACCCTACAATGAGCAGTTCTTC.

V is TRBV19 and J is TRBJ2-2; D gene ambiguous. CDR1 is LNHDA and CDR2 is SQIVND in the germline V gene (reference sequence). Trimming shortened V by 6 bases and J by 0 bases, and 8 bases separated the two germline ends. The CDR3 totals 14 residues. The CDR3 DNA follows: TGTGCCAGTAGGGCACAACCGAACACCGGGGAGCTGTTTTTT. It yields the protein CASRAQPNTGELFF.

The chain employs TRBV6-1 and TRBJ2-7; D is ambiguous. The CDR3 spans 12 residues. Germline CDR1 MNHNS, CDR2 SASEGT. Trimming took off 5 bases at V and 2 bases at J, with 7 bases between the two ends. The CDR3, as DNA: TGTGCCAGCAGTCGGCAGGCCTACGAGCAGTACTTC. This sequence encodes CASSRQAYEQYF.

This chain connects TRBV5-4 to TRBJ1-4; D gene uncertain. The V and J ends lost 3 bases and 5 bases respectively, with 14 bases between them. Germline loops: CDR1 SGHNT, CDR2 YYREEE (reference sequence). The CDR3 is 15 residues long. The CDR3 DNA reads TGTGCCAGCAGCTCGGAGTCGGGAGGGAATGAAAAACTGTTTTTT. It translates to CASSSESGGNEKLFF.

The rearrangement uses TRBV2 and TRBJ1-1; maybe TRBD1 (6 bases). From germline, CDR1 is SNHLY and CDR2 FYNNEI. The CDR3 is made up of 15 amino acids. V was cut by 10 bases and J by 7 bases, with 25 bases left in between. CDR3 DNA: TGTGCCACCACAGGCTCTGTGGGGACATACGGTGAAGCTTTCTTT. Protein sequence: CATTGSVGTYGEAFF.

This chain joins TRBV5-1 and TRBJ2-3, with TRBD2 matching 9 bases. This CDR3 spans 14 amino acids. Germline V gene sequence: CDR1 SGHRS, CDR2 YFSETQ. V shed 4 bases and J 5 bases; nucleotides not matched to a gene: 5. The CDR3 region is CASSIGLARDTQYF. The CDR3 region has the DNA TGCGCCAGCAGCATCGGACTAGCGAGAGATACGCAGTATTTT.

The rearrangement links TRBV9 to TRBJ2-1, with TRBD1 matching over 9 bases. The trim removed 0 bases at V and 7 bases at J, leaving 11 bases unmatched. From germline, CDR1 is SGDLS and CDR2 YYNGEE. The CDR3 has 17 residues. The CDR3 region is CASSVGDRVSGTNEQFF. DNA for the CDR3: TGTGCCAGCAGCGTAGGGGACAGGGTGTCCGGTACGAATGAGCAGTTCTTC.

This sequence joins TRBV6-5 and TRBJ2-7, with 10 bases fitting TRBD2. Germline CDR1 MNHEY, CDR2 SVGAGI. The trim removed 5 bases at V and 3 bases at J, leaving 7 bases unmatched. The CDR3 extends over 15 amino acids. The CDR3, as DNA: TGTGCCAGCAGTAAGACTAGCGGGTTCGTCTACGAGCAGTACTTC. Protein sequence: CASSKTSGFVYEQYF.

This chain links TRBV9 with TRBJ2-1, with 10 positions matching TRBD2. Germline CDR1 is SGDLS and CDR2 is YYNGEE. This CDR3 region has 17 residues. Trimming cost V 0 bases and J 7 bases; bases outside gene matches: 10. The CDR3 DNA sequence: TGTGCCAGCAGCGTAGATAATCTAGCGGGGGTAAAGAATGAGCAGTTCTTC. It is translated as CASSVDNLAGVKNEQFF.

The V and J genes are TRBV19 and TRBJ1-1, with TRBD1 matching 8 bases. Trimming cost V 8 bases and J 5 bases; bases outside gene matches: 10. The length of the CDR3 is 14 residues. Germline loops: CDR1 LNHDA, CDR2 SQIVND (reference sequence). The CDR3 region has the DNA TGTGCCAGTGGATTACAGGGGGGTGGAACTGAAGCTTTCTTT. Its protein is CASGLQGGGTEAFF.

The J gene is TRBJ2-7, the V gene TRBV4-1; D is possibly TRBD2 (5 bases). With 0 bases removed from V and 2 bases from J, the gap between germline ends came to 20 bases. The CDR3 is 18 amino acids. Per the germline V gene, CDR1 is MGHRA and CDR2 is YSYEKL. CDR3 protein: CASSQDEERAGETYEQYF. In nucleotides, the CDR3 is TGCGCCAGCAGCCAAGACGAGGAGAGGGCAGGAGAGACCTACGAGCAGTACTTC.

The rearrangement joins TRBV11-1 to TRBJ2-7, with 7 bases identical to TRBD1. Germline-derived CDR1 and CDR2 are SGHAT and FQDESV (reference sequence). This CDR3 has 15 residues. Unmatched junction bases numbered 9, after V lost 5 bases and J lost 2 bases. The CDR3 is CASSPPATGTYEQYF. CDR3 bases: TGTGCCAGCAGCCCCCCCGCGACAGGGACCTACGAGCAGTACTTC. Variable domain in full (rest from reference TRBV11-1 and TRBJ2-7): EAEVAQSPRYKITEKSQAVAFWCDPISGHATLYWYRQILGQGPELLVQFQDESVVDDSQLPKDRFSAERLKGVDSTLKIQPAELGDSAMYLCASSPPATGTYEQYFGPGTRLTVT.

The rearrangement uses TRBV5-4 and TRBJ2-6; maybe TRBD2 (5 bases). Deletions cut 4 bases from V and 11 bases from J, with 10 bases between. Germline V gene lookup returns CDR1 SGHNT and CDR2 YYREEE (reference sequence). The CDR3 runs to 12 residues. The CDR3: CASSPGMHVLTF. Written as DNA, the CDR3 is TGTGCCAGCAGCCCCGGGATGCACGTCCTGACTTTC.

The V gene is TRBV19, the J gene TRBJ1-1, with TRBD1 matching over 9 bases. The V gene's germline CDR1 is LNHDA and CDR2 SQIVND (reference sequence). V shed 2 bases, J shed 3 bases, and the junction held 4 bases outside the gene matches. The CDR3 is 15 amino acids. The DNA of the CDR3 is TGTGCCAGTAGTATATCCCGGACAGGGGACACTGAAGCTTTCTTT. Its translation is CASSISRTGDTEAFF.